The entry below describes one T cell receptor (beta chain). Its matching antigen is unknown. Each TCR beta cDNA library carried unique molecular identifiers. TCRdb processed the PCR reads anew with MiXCR; each CDR3 protein has one entry. The table shows roughly 800,000 distinct CDR3 sequences, with about 32% occurring only once. The data were obtained in a study of post-analysis software for immune sequencing data. Regarding the study as a whole: When patients were compared with controls, about 5 TRBV segments were more frequent, TRBV5-6, TRBV5-1 and TRBV20-1 among them.

CDR1 is MNHEY and CDR2 is SVGAGI in the germline V gene. This CDR3 has 15 amino acids. The V end lost 4 bases, the J end lost 0 bases, and 7 bases lay between the germline ends. The sequenced sample consisted of blood. This sequence joins TRBV6-5 and TRBJ2-6; D is unresolved. This TCR was sampled from a girl aged 10-17 years with multiple sclerosis. The DNA for the CDR3 is TGTGCCAGCAGTTCCGACCCCTCTGGGGCCAACGTCCTGACTTTC. It codes for CASSSDPSGANVLTF.